This entry concerns a single T cell receptor beta chain. Its antigen is unidentified. The data originate from a study of Graves' ophthalmopathy and Graves' hyperthyroidism. Study outcomes and limitations: A classifier, a 13-signature model, separated ophthalmopathy from stable hyperthyroidism with more than 85% sensitivity and 75% to 83% specificity.

Amplification from RNA transcripts yielded the TCR beta CDR3 regions. First-round RT-PCR with HTBI primers preceded a second-round multiplex PCR. TCRdb reprocessed the multiplex PCR reads via MiXCR and lists one record per CDR3 protein. There are about 420,000 distinct CDR3 sequences in the sample; over 20% occur only once, and more than 2.5% lies in the top ten. V dropped 5 bases and J dropped 4; count of bases not matched to a gene: 10. This CDR3 is built from 17 residues. Germline V gene lookup returns CDR1 MNHNS and CDR2 SASEGT. The chain has TRBV6-1 and TRBJ2-2; 10 bases map to TRBD1. What was sequenced was peripheral blood. The receptor's source is a woman in her late teens or twenties with stable Graves' hyperthyroidism. CDR3 protein: CASSPHRQGAGTGELFF. CDR3 nucleotides: TGTGCCAGCAGTCCACACCGACAGGGGGCGGGCACCGGGGAGCTGTTTTTT.